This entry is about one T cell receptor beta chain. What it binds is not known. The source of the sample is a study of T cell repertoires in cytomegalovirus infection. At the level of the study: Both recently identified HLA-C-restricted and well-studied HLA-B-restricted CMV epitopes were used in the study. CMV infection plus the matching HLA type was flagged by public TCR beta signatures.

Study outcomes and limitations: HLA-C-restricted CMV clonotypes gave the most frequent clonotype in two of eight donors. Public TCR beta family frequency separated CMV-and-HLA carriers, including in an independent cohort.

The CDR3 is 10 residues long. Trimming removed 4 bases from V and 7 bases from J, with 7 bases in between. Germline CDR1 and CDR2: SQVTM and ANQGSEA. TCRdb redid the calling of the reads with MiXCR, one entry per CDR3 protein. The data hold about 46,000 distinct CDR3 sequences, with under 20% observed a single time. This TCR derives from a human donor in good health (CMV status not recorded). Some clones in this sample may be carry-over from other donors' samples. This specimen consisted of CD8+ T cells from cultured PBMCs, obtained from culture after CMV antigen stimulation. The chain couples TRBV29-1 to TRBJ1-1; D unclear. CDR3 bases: TGCAGCGTTGTAGAGAGTGAAGCTTTCTTT. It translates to CSVVESEAFF.